The source of this T cell receptor beta chain is a study of chemoradiotherapy in HPV16-positive cancers. Turning to the study itself: Candidate HPV-specific T-cell clones and common TCR motifs came from functional assays in a couple of HPV16-positive patients. Study-level results: HPV-responsive T-cell expansion during chemoradiotherapy was linked to improved recurrence-free survival in HPV16-positive patients. During treatment, candidate HPV-specific clones and E7-related motifs expanded in tumor.

A word on this clone: Its cognate antigen is unknown.

Generated by immunoSEQ multiplex PCR, the TCRdb table keeps only in-frame clones and is missing some. The table has some 640 clones, 85% to 95% seen once. Samples were taken several times over chemoradiotherapy. The germline gives CDR1 MNHEY, CDR2 SMNVEV (reference sequence). V was cut by 7 bases and J by 0 bases, with 13 bases left in between. The CDR3 is made up of 14 amino acids. This material consisted of tumor tissue, taken from a patient who underwent chemoradiotherapy. This TCR was sampled from a human donor with HPV-associated anogenital cancer. The genes are TRBV27 and TRBJ2-7; weak D call: TRBD2 (6 bases). In DNA form, the CDR3 reads TGTGCCAGCATTTCTGGGGGGAACTCCTACGAGCAGTACTTC. Translating gives CASISGGNSYEQYF.